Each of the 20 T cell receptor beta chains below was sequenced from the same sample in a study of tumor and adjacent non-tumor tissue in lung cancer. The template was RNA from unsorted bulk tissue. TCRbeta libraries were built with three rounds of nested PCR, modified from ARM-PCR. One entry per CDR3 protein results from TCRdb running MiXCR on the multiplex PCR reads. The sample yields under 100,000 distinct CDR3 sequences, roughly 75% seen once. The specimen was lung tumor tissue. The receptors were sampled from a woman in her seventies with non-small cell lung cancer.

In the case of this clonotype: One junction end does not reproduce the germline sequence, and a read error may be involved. CDR3 sequence (DNA): TGTGCCAGCAGTTACACCCAGGAGACCCAGCACTTC. This translates into CASSYTQETQHF. The V gene is TRBV6-6, the J gene TRBJ2-5; D is unclear. Germline V gene data show CDR1 as MNHNY and CDR2 as SVGAGI (reference sequence). There are 12 residues in the CDR3.

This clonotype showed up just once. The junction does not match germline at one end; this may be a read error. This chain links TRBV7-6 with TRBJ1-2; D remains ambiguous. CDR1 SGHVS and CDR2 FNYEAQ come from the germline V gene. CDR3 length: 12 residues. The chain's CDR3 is CTSSPPLGGYAF. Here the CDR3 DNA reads TGTACCAGCAGCCCGCCATTAGGTGGCTACGCCTTC.

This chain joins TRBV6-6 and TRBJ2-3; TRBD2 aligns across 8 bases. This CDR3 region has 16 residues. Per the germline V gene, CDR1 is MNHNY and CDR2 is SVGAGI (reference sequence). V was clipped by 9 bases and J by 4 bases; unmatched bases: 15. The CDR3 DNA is TGTGCCAGTAGCGACGCGGGGGGAGCACGTGCAGATACGCAGTATTTT. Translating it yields CASSDAGGARADTQYF.

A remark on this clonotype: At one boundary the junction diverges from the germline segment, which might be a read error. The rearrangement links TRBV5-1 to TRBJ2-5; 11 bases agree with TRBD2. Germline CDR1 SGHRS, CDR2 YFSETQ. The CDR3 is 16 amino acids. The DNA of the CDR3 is TGCGCCAACAGCTTGGGGACTAGCGGCCCCGTAGAGACCCAGTACTTC. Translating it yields CANSLGTSGPVETQYF.

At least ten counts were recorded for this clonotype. The CDR3 protein is CATSDPGLLGETQYF. The CDR3, as DNA: TGTGCCACCAGTGACCCCGGACTATTGGGAGAGACCCAGTACTTC. The chain has TRBV24-1 and TRBJ2-5, with a possible D match to TRBD2 (6 bases). V dropped 4 bases and J dropped 4 bases, with 15 bases sitting between them. CDR3 length: 15 residues. CDR1 and CDR2 from the germline V gene are KGHDR and SFDVKD.

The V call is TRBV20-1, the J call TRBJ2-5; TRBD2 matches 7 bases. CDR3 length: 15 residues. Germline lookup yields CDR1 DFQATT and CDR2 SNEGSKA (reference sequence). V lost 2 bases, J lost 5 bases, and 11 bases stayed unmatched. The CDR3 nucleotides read TGCAGTGCTAGATACGCAGGACTAGAGTCTGAGACCCAGTACTTC. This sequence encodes CSARYAGLESETQYF.

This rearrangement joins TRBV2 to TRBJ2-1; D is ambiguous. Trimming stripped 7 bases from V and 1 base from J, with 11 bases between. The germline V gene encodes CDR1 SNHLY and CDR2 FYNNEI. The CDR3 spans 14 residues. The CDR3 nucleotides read TGTGCCAGCAAAGCGCCTAGTTCCTACAATGAGCAGTTCTTC. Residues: CASKAPSSYNEQFF. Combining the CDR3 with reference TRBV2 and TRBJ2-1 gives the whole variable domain EPEVTQTPSHQVTQMGQEVILRCVPISNHLYFYWYRQILGQKVEFLVSFYNNEISEKSEIFDDQFSVERPDGSNFTLKIRSTKLEDSAMYFCASKAPSSYNEQFFGPGTRLTVL.

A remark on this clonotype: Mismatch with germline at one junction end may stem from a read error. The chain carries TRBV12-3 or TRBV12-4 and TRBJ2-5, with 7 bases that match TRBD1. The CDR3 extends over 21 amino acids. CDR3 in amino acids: CVSSLRQGLIYQPKRKETQYF. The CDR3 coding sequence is TGTGTCAGCAGTCTGAGACAGGGCTTGATCTACCAGCCAAAACGAAAAGAGACCCAGTACTTC.

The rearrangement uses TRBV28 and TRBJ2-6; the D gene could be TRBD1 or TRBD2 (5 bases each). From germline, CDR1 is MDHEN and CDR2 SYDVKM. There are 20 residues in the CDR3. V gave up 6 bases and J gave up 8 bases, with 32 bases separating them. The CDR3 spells CASSLNRAEVGVSGTNVLTF. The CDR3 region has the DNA TGTGCCAGCAGCTTGAACCGGGCCGAGGTGGGGGTCTCCGGGACCAACGTCCTGACTTTC.

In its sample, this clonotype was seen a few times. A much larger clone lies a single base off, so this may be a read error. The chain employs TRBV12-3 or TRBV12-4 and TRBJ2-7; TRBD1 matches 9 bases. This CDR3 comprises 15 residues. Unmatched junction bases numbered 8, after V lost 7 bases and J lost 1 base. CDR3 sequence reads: CASNTGQGPSYEQYF. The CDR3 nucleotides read TGTGCCAGCAATACGGGACAGGGACCTTCCTACGAGCAGTACTTC.

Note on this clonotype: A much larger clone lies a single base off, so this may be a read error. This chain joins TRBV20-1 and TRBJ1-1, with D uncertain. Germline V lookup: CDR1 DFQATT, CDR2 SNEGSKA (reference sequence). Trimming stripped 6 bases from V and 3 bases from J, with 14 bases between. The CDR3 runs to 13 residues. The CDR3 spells CSARFGVDTEAFF. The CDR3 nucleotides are TGCAGTGCCCGGTTTGGGGTCGACACTGAAGCTTTCTTT.

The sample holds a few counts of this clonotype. CDR3: CANSDRGIYEQYF. CDR3 coding DNA: TGCGCCAACTCTGACAGGGGGATCTACGAGCAGTACTTC. V and J are TRBV10-2 and TRBJ2-7, with 9 positions matching TRBD1. Germline lookup yields CDR1 WSHSY and CDR2 SAAADI. The CDR3 has 13 amino acids. V trimming: 10 bases; J trimming: 3 bases; junction bases outside the gene matches: 7.

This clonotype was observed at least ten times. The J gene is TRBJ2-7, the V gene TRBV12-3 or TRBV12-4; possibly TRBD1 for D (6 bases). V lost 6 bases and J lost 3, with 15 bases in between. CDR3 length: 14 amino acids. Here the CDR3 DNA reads TGTGCCAGCAGCCTACAGGGCCTTGTCTACGAGCAGTACTTC. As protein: CASSLQGLVYEQYF.

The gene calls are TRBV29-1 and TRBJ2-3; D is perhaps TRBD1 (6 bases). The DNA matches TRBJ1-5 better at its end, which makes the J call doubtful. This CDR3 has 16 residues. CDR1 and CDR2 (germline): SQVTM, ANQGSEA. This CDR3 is CSVGLGGRLNTDTQHF. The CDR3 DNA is TGCAGCGTCGGGCTAGGGGGGCGGTTAAACACAGATACGCAGCATTTT.

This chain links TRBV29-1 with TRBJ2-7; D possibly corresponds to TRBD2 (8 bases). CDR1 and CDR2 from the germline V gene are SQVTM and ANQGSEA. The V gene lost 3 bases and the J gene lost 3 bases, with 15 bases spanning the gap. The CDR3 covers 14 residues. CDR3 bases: TGCAGCGTTGAGGACAGGAGCGGGAGCTACGAGCAGTACTTC. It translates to CSVEDRSGSYEQYF.

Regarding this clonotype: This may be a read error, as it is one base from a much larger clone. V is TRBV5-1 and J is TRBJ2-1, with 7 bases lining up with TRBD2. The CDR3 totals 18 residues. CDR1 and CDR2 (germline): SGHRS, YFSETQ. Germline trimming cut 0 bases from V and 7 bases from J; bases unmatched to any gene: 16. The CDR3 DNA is TGCGCCAGCAGCTTGGTCGGTGGCGGGAGCCCAACCAGTAATGAGCAGTTCTTC. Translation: CASSLVGGGSPTSNEQFF. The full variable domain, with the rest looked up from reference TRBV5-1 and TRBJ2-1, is KAGVTQTPRYLIKTRGQQVTLSCSPISGHRSVSWYQQTPGQGLQFLFEYFSETQRNKGNFPGRFSGRQFSNSRSEMNVSTLELGDSALYLCASSLVGGGSPTSNEQFFGPGTRLTVL.

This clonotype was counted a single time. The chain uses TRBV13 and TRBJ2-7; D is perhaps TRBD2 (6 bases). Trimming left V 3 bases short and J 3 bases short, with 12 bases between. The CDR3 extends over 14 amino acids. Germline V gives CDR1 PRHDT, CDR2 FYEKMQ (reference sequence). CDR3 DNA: TGTGCCAGCAGCTTGGAGGGACGAGACTACGAGCAGTACTTC. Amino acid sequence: CASSLEGRDYEQYF. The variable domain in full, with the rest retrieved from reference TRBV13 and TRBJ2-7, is AAGVIQSPRHLIKEKRETATLKCYPIPRHDTVYWYQQGPGQDPQFLISFYEKMQSDKGSIPDRFSAQQFSDYHSELNMSSLELGDSALYFCASSLEGRDYEQYFGPGTRLTVT.

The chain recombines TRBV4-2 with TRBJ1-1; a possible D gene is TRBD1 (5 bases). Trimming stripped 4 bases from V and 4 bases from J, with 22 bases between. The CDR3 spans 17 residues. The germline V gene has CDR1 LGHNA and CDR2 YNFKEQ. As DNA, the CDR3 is TGTGCCAGCAGCCCGGTACAGTTCAGGGTTAGTGGCACTGAAGCTTTCTTT. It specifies CASSPVQFRVSGTEAFF.

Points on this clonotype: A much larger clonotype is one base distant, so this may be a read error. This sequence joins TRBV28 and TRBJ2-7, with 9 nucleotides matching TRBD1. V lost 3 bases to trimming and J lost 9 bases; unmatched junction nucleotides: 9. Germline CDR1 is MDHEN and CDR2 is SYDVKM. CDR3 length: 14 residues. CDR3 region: CASSFGTGMIRQYF. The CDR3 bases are TGTGCCAGCAGTTTTGGGACAGGGATGATCAGGCAGTACTTC.

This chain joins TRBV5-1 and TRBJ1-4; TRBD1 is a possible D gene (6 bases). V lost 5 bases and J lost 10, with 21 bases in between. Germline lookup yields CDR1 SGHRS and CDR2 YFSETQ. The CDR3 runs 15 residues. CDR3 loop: CASRTVPGEAGKLFF. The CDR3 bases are TGCGCCAGCAGAACAGTCCCAGGGGAGGCAGGAAAACTGTTTTTT.